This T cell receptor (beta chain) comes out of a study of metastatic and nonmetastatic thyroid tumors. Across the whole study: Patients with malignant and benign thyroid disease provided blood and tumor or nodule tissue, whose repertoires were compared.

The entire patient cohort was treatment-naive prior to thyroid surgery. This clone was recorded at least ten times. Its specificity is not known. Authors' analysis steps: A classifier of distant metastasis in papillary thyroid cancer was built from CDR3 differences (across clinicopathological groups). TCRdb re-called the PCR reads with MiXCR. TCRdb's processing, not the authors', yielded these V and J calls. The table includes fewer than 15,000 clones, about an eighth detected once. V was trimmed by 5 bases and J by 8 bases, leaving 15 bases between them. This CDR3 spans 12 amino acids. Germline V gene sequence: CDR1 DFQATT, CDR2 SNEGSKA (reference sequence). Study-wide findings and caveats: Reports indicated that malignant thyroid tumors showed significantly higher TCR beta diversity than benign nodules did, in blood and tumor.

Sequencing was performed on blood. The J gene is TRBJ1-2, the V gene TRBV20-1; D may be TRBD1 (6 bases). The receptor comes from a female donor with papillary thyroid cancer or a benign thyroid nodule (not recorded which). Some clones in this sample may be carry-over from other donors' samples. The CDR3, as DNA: TGCAGTGCTCAAATACAGGGCTACGGCTACACCTTC. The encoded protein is CSAQIQGYGYTF.